The 7 T cell receptor beta chains below come from one sample, sequenced in a study of T cell repertoires in cytomegalovirus infection. MiXCR, applied by TCRdb to the reads, yields one record per CDR3 protein. This repertoire shows some 7,600 distinct CDR3 sequences, less than 65% found once; its top ten account for about four fifths. The antigens for these receptors are not known. Sequencing was carried out using PBMCs, sequenced either directly or after in vitro stimulation (not recorded which). Receptor source: a human donor in good health (CMV status not recorded). Some clones in this sample may be carry-over from other donors' samples.

The chain has TRBV6-4 and TRBJ1-2, with D unclear. CDR1 and CDR2 (germline): MRHNA, SNTAGT. This CDR3 contains 13 residues. V was shortened by 4 bases and J by 4 bases, with 10 bases between the two germline ends. Here the CDR3 reads CASSAGPTYGYTF. DNA of the CDR3: TGTGCCAGCAGTGCCGGACCAACCTATGGCTACACCTTC.

Only a few counts were recorded for this clonotype. The gene calls are TRBV28 and TRBJ2-3; D is possibly TRBD2 (6 bases). The CDR3 contains 15 residues. Trimming left V 5 bases short and J 2 bases short, with 14 bases between. Germline V gene data show CDR1 as MDHEN and CDR2 as SYDVKM. The CDR3 DNA sequence: TGTGCCAGCAGTCCGGCGGGGACCCACACAGATACGCAGTATTTT. The encoded protein is CASSPAGTHTDTQYF.

This chain uses TRBV7-2 with TRBJ2-7; the D gene is possibly TRBD1 (7 bases). Germline-derived CDR1 and CDR2 are SGHTA and FQGNSA. The CDR3 is 17 residues long. CDR3 in amino acids: CSIVLGGTAPDLGKQYF. Here the CDR3 DNA reads TGTTCCATCGTCTTAGGAGGGACAGCCCCTGACTTGGGTAAGCAGTACTTC.

This clonotype occurred many times. The chain joins TRBV6-6 to TRBJ2-7; TRBD1 agrees at 9 bases. The CDR3 sequence is 16 residues long. Germline V CDR1 and CDR2: MNHNY, SVGAGI (reference sequence). The ends lost 2 bases at V and 0 bases at J; junction bases unmatched: 5. The chain's CDR3 is CASSYGTGISSYEQYF. In DNA form, the CDR3 reads TGTGCCAGCAGTTACGGGACAGGGATAAGCTCCTACGAGCAGTACTTC.

The chain uses TRBV27 and TRBJ2-7; 11 nucleotides line up with TRBD1. The CDR3 extends over 13 amino acids. V dropped 8 bases and J dropped 4; count of bases not matched to a gene: 4. From germline, CDR1 is MNHEY and CDR2 SMNVEV (reference sequence). As DNA, the CDR3 is TGTGCCAGCTGGACAGGGGGCTCTTACGAGCAGTACTTC. Protein sequence: CASWTGGSYEQYF.

CDR3 nucleotides: TGCGCCAGCAGCTTGTTCCCAGCCGGGGAAAAACTGTTTTTT. Protein: CASSLFPAGEKLFF. V and J are TRBV5-1 and TRBJ1-4; D call uncertain. Per germline, CDR1 SGHRS and CDR2 YFSETQ. This CDR3 region has 14 residues. V lost 1 base, J lost 8 bases, and 12 bases lay in between.

There are a few counts of this clonotype. This chain uses TRBV12-3 or TRBV12-4 with TRBJ1-5; 10 bases match TRBD1. The junction had 14 bases not matched to a gene; V was cut back by 5 bases and J by 4 bases. CDR3 length: 18 residues. The CDR3 protein is CASSPQGLTGGSNQPQHF. CDR3 sequence (DNA): TGTGCCAGCAGTCCCCAGGGGTTGACAGGGGGCAGTAATCAGCCCCAGCATTTT.